At least ten counts were recorded for the clone carrying this TCR beta chain. V shed 3 bases and J 8 bases; nucleotides not matched to a gene: 8. The CDR3 is 13 amino acids. Per the germline V gene, CDR1 is DFQATT and CDR2 is SNEGSKA (reference sequence). This sample is drawn from a study of blood T cells in healthy people across ages. The second PCR ran about 6 to 12 cycles with a sample-barcoded 5' primer and J-beta primers. The template-switch adaptor was a 5' adaptor with 12 random nucleotides. It tagged each cDNA molecule. TCRdb ran MiXCR on the 5' RACE reads and lists one entry per CDR3 protein. The sample lists roughly 1,500,000 distinct CDR3 sequences; about 31% were seen once.

This rearrangement joins TRBV20-1 to TRBJ1-2, with 8 bases matching TRBD1. This clonotype was obtained from a woman in her twenties or thirties in good health. What was sequenced was blood. CDR3 protein: CSASLGQAEGYTF. The CDR3, as DNA: TGCAGTGCTAGCCTGGGACAGGCAGAAGGCTACACCTTC.